This TCR beta chain was profiled in a study of Ad26.COV2.S vaccination and SARS-CoV-2 variants. In the study overall: Into the muscle, Ad26.COV2.S was dosed once or twice, 56 days apart. Points from the study as a whole: It was found that vaccine and placebo recipients had similar non-spike TCR breadth.

TCRdb's copy holds only in-frame clones and misses some; the assay was immunoSEQ multiplex PCR. This sample yields roughly 400,000 clones, of which about 88% are seen a single time; under 2% belongs to the top ten. Remarks on this clone: Its antigen remains unknown.

Germline V gene data show CDR1 as MDHEN and CDR2 as SYDVKM. Deletions cut 1 base from V and 9 bases from J, with 7 bases between. The CDR3 extends over 12 amino acids. As to treatment: around 19 received Ad26.COV2.S at low or high dose, single or two shots; 5 received placebo; per-sample allocation not given. Sampling happened 63 days after the first vaccine or placebo injection. Donation came from an adult in Boston who was aged 18-55 years. The receptor was derived from a person aged 18-65 years who received the Ad26.COV2.S COVID-19 vaccine or a placebo. The gene calls are TRBV28 and TRBJ2-1, with D perhaps TRBD2 (5 bases). The starting material was peripheral blood, obtained in a trial of Ad26.COV2.S vaccine versus placebo. CDR3 sequence: CASSLSEGEQFF. In DNA, the CDR3 is TGTGCCAGCAGTTTATCCGAGGGTGAGCAGTTCTTC.